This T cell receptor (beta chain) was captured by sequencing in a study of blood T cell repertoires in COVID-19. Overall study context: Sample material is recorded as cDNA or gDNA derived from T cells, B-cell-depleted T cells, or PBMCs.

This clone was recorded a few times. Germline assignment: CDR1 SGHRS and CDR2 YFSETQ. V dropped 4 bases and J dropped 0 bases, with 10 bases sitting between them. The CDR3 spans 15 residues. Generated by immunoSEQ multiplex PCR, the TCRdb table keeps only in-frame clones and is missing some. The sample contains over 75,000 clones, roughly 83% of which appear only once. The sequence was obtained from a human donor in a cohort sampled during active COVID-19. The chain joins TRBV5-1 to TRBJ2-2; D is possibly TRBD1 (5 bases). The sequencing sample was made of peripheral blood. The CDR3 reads CASSVTAANTGELFF. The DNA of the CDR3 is TGCGCCAGCAGCGTGACAGCTGCGAACACCGGGGAGCTGTTTTTT.